A single TCR beta chain is shown here with its context. The antigen is unknown. These data originate in a study of T cell responses to AZD1222 COVID-19 vaccine. Trimming took off 5 bases at V and 7 bases at J, with 12 bases between the two ends. Germline V gives CDR1 PRHDT, CDR2 FYEKMQ (reference sequence). This CDR3 is 12 amino acids long. The study, taken as a whole, reports: Possibly, clonal diversity was underestimated; donors were largely white British and included more females.

The protocol was immunoSEQ multiplex PCR, while the TCRdb copy is restricted to in-frame clones and leaves out a portion. The sample has some 150,000 clones, 90% seen once; the top ten hold about 1.5%. The chain combines TRBV13 with TRBJ2-7; a possible D gene is TRBD1 (6 bases). The material was peripheral blood, obtained on day 0 of AZD1222 vaccination. The clonotype originates from an adult in good health. The CDR3 region has the DNA TGTGCCAGCAGCCGAATGAGGGGGGAGCAGTACTTC. This gives the protein CASSRMRGEQYF.